This TCR beta chain was observed in a study of tumor-infiltrating lymphocytes in primary liver carcinoma. Across the study: Through surgical resection, the patients' primary liver carcinoma was treated.

Findings and caveats of the study: In tumor-adjacent and tumor-blood pairs, overlap was lower than in tumor region pairs. Against blood, tumors held a significantly higher top-250-clone fraction (p = 0.039).

TCR beta cDNA was prepared out of roughly 490 ng total RNA by means of a constant-region primer. Libraries of TCR beta came from three nested multiplex PCR rounds with slightly modified ARM-PCR. TCRdb re-called the multiplex PCR reads with MiXCR, one entry per CDR3 protein. The table lists 300,000 to 350,000 distinct CDR3 sequences, roughly three fifths of them singletons. To note about this clonotype: Its specificity is not known.

Germline DNA was extracted too, while blood RNA derived from unsorted whole blood. Chronic HBV infection affected patients, none of whom had received treatment. This clonotype was sampled from a woman aged 25 to 45 with primary liver carcinoma and hepatitis B virus infection. What was sequenced was peripheral blood.

CDR3 sequence reads: CASRSPPQETQYF. CDR3 DNA: TGTGCCAGCAGGAGCCCCCCTCAAGAGACCCAGTACTTC. V usage is TRBV6-5 and J usage is TRBJ2-5; no reliable D call. This CDR3 is 13 amino acids long. CDR1 and CDR2 (germline): MNHEY, SVGAGI. Deletions cut 6 bases from V and 2 bases from J, with 10 bases between.